This T cell receptor beta chain was observed in a study of T cells after yellow fever vaccination. Study summary: Preparation of the low-cell-number fractions used SMART-Seq v4 Ultra Low Input.

There are many counts of this clonotype. Its antigen is unknown. TCRdb reprocessed the 5' RACE reads via MiXCR and lists one record per CDR3 protein. The table has some 250,000 distinct CDR3 sequences, more than 3.5% seen once; the top ten hold approximately 18%. Overall study findings and caveats: Most primary-vaccination clones reappeared after the booster (approximately 95% CD4, around 88% CD8). Some clonotypes, a small share, were shared between CD4 and CD8 compartments.

The CDR3 runs to 21 residues. Per the germline V gene, CDR1 is LGHNA and CDR2 is YNFKEQ. The ends lost 4 bases at V and 0 bases at J; junction bases unmatched: 18. The sequenced sample was PBMCs, obtained 15 days after the yellow fever booster vaccination. This clonotype originated in a man younger than 35 who received the YFV17D yellow fever vaccine. V gene TRBV4-2 combines with J gene TRBJ2-3; TRBD2 aligns across 11 bases. CDR3 bases: TGTGCCAGCAGCCTAAAAGACCTCCGCGGGACTAGCGGAGTGAGCACAGATACGCAGTATTTT. Translated, it gives CASSLKDLRGTSGVSTDTQYF.